These 18 T cell receptor beta chains originate from one sample sequenced in a study of shared clonotypes between healthy human individuals. Measured with immunoSEQ multiplex PCR; TCRdb has only the in-frame clones, and not every one. The table has roughly 1 million clones, about 74% seen once; the top ten hold around 1.4%. The material sequenced was memory CD4+ T cells sorted from blood. The subset denotes: CD45RA-negative fraction. Receptor source: a man younger than 35 in good health.

In its sample, this clone was seen a few times. The chain recombines TRBV5-1 with TRBJ2-5; 9 bases match TRBD1. This CDR3 contains 15 residues. V was pared by 3 bases and J by 4 bases, with 7 bases of the junction left unmatched. Per the germline V gene, CDR1 is SGHRS and CDR2 is YFSETQ. The CDR3 DNA is TGCGCCAGCAGCTCCGGGACAGGGAATAGAGAGACCCAGTACTTC. It specifies CASSSGTGNRETQYF.

DNA for the CDR3: TGTGCCAGCAGCGCCAGACCACAGGAGGGTCGGGAGACCCAGTACTTC. Its protein is CASSARPQEGRETQYF. The rearrangement links TRBV7-2 to TRBJ2-5; D may be TRBD2 (6 bases). Germline values: CDR1 SGHTA, CDR2 FQGNSA. The CDR3 contains 16 residues. V lost 5 bases and J lost 5, with 21 bases in between.

This clone appeared a few times. The chain uses TRBV6-1 and TRBJ1-5; D is uncertain. The V and J ends lost 4 bases and 7 bases respectively, with 17 bases between them. This CDR3 is 15 amino acids long. Per germline, CDR1 MNHNS and CDR2 SASEGT. DNA of the CDR3: TGTGCCAGCAGTGTGGGAGACCCGATCGGACAGCCCCAGCATTTT. Protein: CASSVGDPIGQPQHF.

This clone was detected a few times. The chain combines TRBV7-2 with TRBJ1-2; 12 nucleotides line up with TRBD1. CDR3 length: 15 residues. V shed 1 base, J shed 8 bases, and the junction held 5 bases outside the gene matches. Germline-derived CDR1 and CDR2 are SGHTA and FQGNSA. CDR3 DNA: TGTGCCAGCAGCTTAGAAGGGACAGGGGGCTCGGGCTACACCTTC. Translated, it gives CASSLEGTGGSGYTF.

The chain employs TRBV11-2 and TRBJ2-1; D gene unclear. CDR1 is SGHAT, CDR2 FQNNGV, per germline. V gave up 4 bases and J gave up 10 bases, with 8 bases separating them. The CDR3 spans 11 residues. In DNA form, the CDR3 reads TGTGCCAGCAGCTCCAAGGGAGAGCAGTTCTTC. Its protein product is CASSSKGEQFF.

The genes are TRBV28 and TRBJ2-7, with TRBD1 identical over 8 bases. The CDR3 extends over 13 amino acids. Germline loops: CDR1 MDHEN, CDR2 SYDVKM. V gave up 9 bases and J gave up 2 bases; unmatched junction bases: 6. This CDR3 is CARRGQATYEQYF. The CDR3, as DNA: TGTGCCAGGCGGGGACAGGCGACCTACGAGCAGTACTTC.

The CDR3 protein is CASGADGETQYF. In nucleotides, the CDR3 is TGTGCCAGCGGTGCGGATGGAGAGACCCAGTACTTC. The chain joins TRBV27 to TRBJ2-5; D unresolved. Germline CDR1 reads MNHEY; CDR2 reads SMNVEV (reference sequence). Deletions cut 8 bases from V and 4 bases from J, with 11 bases between. The CDR3 totals 12 residues.

The chain combines TRBV9 with TRBJ2-4; D call uncertain. The V end lost 4 bases, the J end lost 1 base, and 12 bases lay between the germline ends. The CDR3 length is 15 residues. Germline lookup yields CDR1 SGDLS and CDR2 YYNGEE. Here the CDR3 reads CASSSQSGAKNIQYF. The CDR3 nucleotides are TGTGCCAGCAGCTCACAGAGTGGTGCCAAAAACATTCAGTACTTC. Variable domain in full (rest from reference TRBV9 and TRBJ2-4): DSGVTQTPKHLITATGQRVTLRCSPRSGDLSVYWYQQSLDQGLQFLIQYYNGEERAKGNILERFSAQQFPDLHSELNLSSLELGDSALYFCASSSQSGAKNIQYFGAGTRLSVL.

This clone was found a few times. V and J are TRBV7-8 and TRBJ1-2, with D possibly being TRBD1 (5 bases). Germline V gene data show CDR1 as SGHVS and CDR2 as FQNEAQ. This CDR3 region has 13 residues. With 1 base removed from V and 8 bases from J, the gap between germline ends came to 11 bases. DNA for the CDR3: TGTGCCAGCAGCTTAGTTGGGGCCGGGGGCTACACCTTC. Its protein product is CASSLVGAGGYTF.

This chain links TRBV4-1 with TRBJ2-1, with D possibly TRBD2 on 5 matching bases. Germline CDR1 MGHRA, CDR2 YSYEKL. Between the trimmed V and J ends, which lost 4 bases and 5 bases, there was a span of 15 bases. The CDR3 contains 15 residues. This CDR3 reads CASSPRGLENNEQFF. The CDR3 DNA reads as TGCGCCAGCAGCCCGCGCGGGTTGGAAAACAATGAGCAGTTCTTC.

The V call is TRBV5-6, the J call TRBJ2-1, with D unclear. CDR1 is SGHDT and CDR2 is YYEEEE in the germline V gene. V lost 0 bases and J lost 7, with 8 bases in between. The CDR3 has 13 residues. Written as DNA, the CDR3 is TGTGCCAGCAGCTTGGTTGCTGGGAATGAGCAGTTCTTC. Its translation is CASSLVAGNEQFF.

About this clone: One base separates it from a far larger clone, so it is likely a read error. The sample has other DNA sequences that encode this CDR3 too. The chain recombines TRBV5-4 with TRBJ1-1; no clear D gene. V was pared by 1 base and J by 1 base, with 5 bases between. The CDR3 runs to 13 residues. CDR1 and CDR2 from the germline V gene are SGHNT and YYREEE (reference sequence). The CDR3 DNA reads as TGTGCCAGCAGCTTGACTGGGAACACTGAAGCTTTCTTT. Its translation: CASSLTGNTEAFF.

The CDR3 protein is CASSLLGQGTSRGYGYTF. The CDR3 region has the DNA TGTGCCAGCAGCTTGTTGGGGCAGGGGACCTCCCGGGGCTATGGCTACACCTTC. The rearrangement joins TRBV5-6 to TRBJ1-2, with D perhaps TRBD1 (6 bases). The CDR3 is made up of 18 amino acids. The V and J ends lost 1 base and 4 bases respectively, with 23 bases between them. Germline V lookup: CDR1 SGHDT, CDR2 YYEEEE.

This sequence joins TRBV25-1 and TRBJ2-7; D is perhaps TRBD1 (6 bases). CDR1 and CDR2 from the germline V gene are MGHDK and SYGVNS. The CDR3 consists of 13 residues. V lost 6 bases to trimming and J lost 0 bases, with 9 bases between them. The CDR3 DNA follows: TGTGCCAGCAGGCAGGACAGCTCCTACGAGCAGTACTTC. As protein: CASRQDSSYEQYF.

This clone was observed a few times. This chain links TRBV5-4 with TRBJ1-1; D ambiguous. There are 13 residues in the CDR3. Trimming left V 4 bases short and J 4 bases short, with 11 bases between. CDR1 is SGHNT, CDR2 YYREEE, per germline (reference sequence). As DNA, the CDR3 is TGTGCCAGCAGCCGCGGTTGGGGCACTGAAGCTTTCTTT. This encodes CASSRGWGTEAFF. The full variable domain, with the rest looked up from reference TRBV5-4 and TRBJ1-1, is ETGVTQSPTHLIKTRGQQVTLRCSSQSGHNTVSWYQQALGQGPQFIFQYYREEENGRGNFPPRFSGLQFPNYSSELNVNALELDDSALYLCASSRGWGTEAFFGQGTRLTVV.

The rearrangement joins TRBV10-3 to TRBJ2-2, with a possible D match to TRBD1 (5 bases). CDR1 is ENHRY and CDR2 is SYGVKD in the germline V gene. Trimming stripped 3 bases from V and 2 bases from J, with 10 bases between. This CDR3 region has 15 residues. CDR3 sequence: CAISDARGNTGELFF. CDR3 DNA sequence: TGTGCCATCAGTGATGCAAGGGGAAACACCGGGGAGCTGTTTTTT.

Concerning this clone: Other DNA sequences within the sample encode an identical CDR3. The V and J genes are TRBV9 and TRBJ2-7, with D perhaps matching TRBD1 or TRBD2 (5 bases each). The V and J ends lost 3 bases and 0 bases respectively, with 10 bases between them. CDR3 size: 14 residues. The V gene's germline CDR1 is SGDLS and CDR2 YYNGEE. Here the CDR3 DNA reads TGTGCCAGCAGCGGAAGGGACGGCTCCTACGAGCAGTACTTC. Its translation: CASSGRDGSYEQYF.

This clone showed up just once. The V and J genes are TRBV18 and TRBJ2-7; TRBD2 agrees at 8 bases. CDR1 is KGHSH and CDR2 is LQKENI in the germline V gene. The V segment lost 4 bases and the J segment 1 base; nucleotides outside the gene matches: 6. The CDR3 extends over 15 amino acids. In DNA form, the CDR3 reads TGTGCCAGCTCACGAGCCACGGGAGGGTCCTACGAGCAGTACTTC. This sequence encodes CASSRATGGSYEQYF.